The clone carrying this TCR beta chain was observed many times. This sample was taken from a study of identical twins. V lost 4 bases to trimming and J lost 2 bases, with 12 bases between them. This CDR3 is 15 amino acids long. Germline values: CDR1 SEHNR, CDR2 FQNEAQ (reference sequence). Each CDR3 protein gets one entry after TCRdb re-called the 5' RACE reads with MiXCR. The repertoire holds nearly 200,000 distinct CDR3 sequences, with 15% to 20% as singletons. The same sample was also studied in work on T cells expressing NK-cell markers. That investigation notes: A few donors likewise had their CD3+CD56-NKG2C+ fraction led by these clonotypes.

The origin of this receptor is a woman younger than 30 in good health. Sequencing was performed on CD8+ T cells sorted from blood. This sequence joins TRBV7-9 and TRBJ2-4, with D unresolved. CDR3 DNA sequence: TGTGCCAGCAGCTCGGCCCTGGGAACCAAAAACATTCAGTACTTC. Protein product: CASSSALGTKNIQYF.